The source of this TCR beta chain is a study of cytomegalovirus exposure and HLA in healthy donors. The study, taken as a whole, reports: Later analysis showed TCR association rates varying by HLA locus, highest for DRB1 and lowest for HLA-C.

PCR employed 60 Vbeta and 13 Jbeta primers. Clones were sequenced by immunoSEQ multiplex PCR, and TCRdb holds only the in-frame ones, with some missing. The table has 110,000 or so clones, 70% to 80% seen once. With respect to this clone: Its antigen remains unknown. The same CDR3 also results from other DNA sequences found in this sample.

Sequencing input: PBMCs. This sequence originates from a man between 45 and 60 years old in good health and CMV-seropositive.

This chain's CDR3 is CASSRESSYEQYF. For the CDR3, the DNA is TGTGCCAGCTCCCGAGAGAGCTCCTACGAGCAGTACTTC. The rearrangement joins TRBV18 to TRBJ2-7; no firm D call. This CDR3 is 13 amino acids long. The V end was cut by 6 bases, the J end by 0 bases, with 9 bases between. In germline, CDR1 is KGHSH, CDR2 LQKENI.